The rows below give T cell receptor beta chains drawn from one sample of a study of shared clonotypes between healthy human individuals. Assay used: immunoSEQ multiplex PCR; TCRdb lists only in-frame clones, some missing. The sample records more than 1.2 million clones, just under 99% being singletons. Input material: naive CD4+ T cells sorted from blood. The receptors come from a man aged 30 to 39 in good health. CDR3s include the opening cysteine and the closing phenylalanine or tryptophan. The D gene is left open where the match is weak. Clone size is shown for a subset of rows, as once, few, many or a class of expanded clone.

abundance	v_gene	j_gene	d_gene	CDR3aa	CDR3nt
.	TRBV5-4	TRBJ2-5	.	CASSLTRETQYF	TGTGCCAGCAGCTTGACGAGGGAGACCCAGTACTTC
.	TRBV2	TRBJ1-4	.	CASSPSTNEKLFF	TGTGCCAGCAGTCCGTCAACTAATGAAAAACTGTTTTTT
.	TRBV28	TRBJ1-1	.	CASSLSLSTNTEAFF	TGTGCCAGCAGTTTATCCCTCTCTACGAACACTGAAGCTTTCTTT
.	TRBV6-4	TRBJ2-1	TRBD2	CASSPNSGLAGLYNEQFF	TGTGCCAGCAGTCCAAATTCGGGACTAGCGGGGCTTTACAATGAGCAGTTCTTC
.	TRBV5-8	TRBJ2-5	TRBD2	CASSSLLAGVRQESQYF	TGTGCCAGCAGCTCCCTGCTAGCGGGAGTAAGGCAAGAGTCCCAGTACTTC
.	TRBV5-1	TRBJ2-7	.	CASRDLPAAVYEQYF	TGCGCCAGCAGGGATTTGCCAGCGGCGGTCTACGAGCAGTACTTC
.	TRBV5-4	TRBJ1-1	.	CASSSRGTEAFF	TGTGCCAGCAGTTCCCGGGGGACTGAAGCTTTCTTT
.	TRBV28	TRBJ2-1	TRBD1	CASRDSSYNEQFF	TGTGCCAGCCGGGACAGCTCCTACAATGAGCAGTTCTTC
.	TRBV5-1	TRBJ2-1	TRBD2	CASGGRAYNEQFF	TGCGCCAGCGGGGGGAGGGCCTACAATGAGCAGTTCTTC
once	TRBV6-1	TRBJ1-1	.	CASSEIQGNEAFF	TGTGCCAGCAGTGAAATACAGGGAAATGAAGCTTTCTTT
.	TRBV6-5	TRBJ2-7	.	CASSYGGLIHEQYF	TGTGCCAGCAGTTACGGAGGGTTAATCCACGAGCAGTACTTC
.	TRBV7-9	TRBJ1-1	.	CASSLGRTEGGTEAFF	TGTGCCAGCAGCTTAGGACGGACAGAGGGTGGCACTGAAGCTTTCTTT
.	TRBV10-3	TRBJ2-1	TRBD2	CAISEYRREWSNEQFF	TGTGCCATCAGTGAGTATCGGCGGGAGTGGAGCAATGAGCAGTTCTTC
.	TRBV18	TRBJ2-3	.	CASSPREQDTQYF	TGTGCCAGCTCACCACGGGAGCAAGATACGCAGTATTTT
.	TRBV18	TRBJ2-2	TRBD1	CASSRGQGATTGELFF	TGTGCCAGCTCACGAGGACAGGGGGCGACCACCGGGGAGCTGTTTTTT
.	TRBV6-1	TRBJ1-1	TRBD1	CASRPGQGEGFF	TGTGCCAGCAGACCGGGACAGGGGGAGGGTTTCTTT
once	TRBV18	TRBJ2-1	.	CASSPTRGYNEQFF	TGTGCCAGCTCACCGACGAGGGGTTACAATGAGCAGTTCTTC
.	TRBV2	TRBJ1-1	TRBD1	CASLQGRTGTEAFF	TGTGCCAGCCTACAGGGGAGGACTGGCACTGAAGCTTTCTTT
.	TRBV28	TRBJ2-7	TRBD2	CASRTGLAGYEQYF	TGTGCCAGCAGAACCGGACTAGCGGGCTACGAGCAGTACTTC
.	TRBV18	TRBJ1-4	.	CASSPFGEKLFF	TGTGCCAGCTCGCCGTTTGGTGAAAAACTGTTTTTT
.	TRBV28	TRBJ2-7	TRBD2	CASRRTSGTSYEQYF	TGTGCCAGCAGACGGACTAGCGGGACCTCCTACGAGCAGTACTTC
.	TRBV29-1	TRBJ1-2	.	CSVVDSLYGYTF	TGCAGCGTTGTCGACAGCCTCTATGGCTACACCTTC
.	TRBV5-1	TRBJ2-1	TRBD2	CASSLVTGTSGYNEQFF	TGCGCCAGCAGCTTGGTTACCGGGACTAGCGGCTACAATGAGCAGTTCTTC
.	TRBV28	TRBJ1-1	.	CASLQKGVRQTMNTEAFF	TGTGCCAGCCTCCAGAAGGGGGTCAGGCAGACGATGAACACTGAAGCTTTCTTT
.	TRBV28	TRBJ1-4	.	CASSRLPANEKLFF	TGTGCCAGCAGTCGACTTCCTGCCAATGAAAAACTGTTTTTT
.	TRBV19	TRBJ2-7	TRBD1	CASSVGQGPSYEQYF	TGTGCCAGTAGCGTCGGACAGGGACCTTCCTACGAGCAGTACTTC
.	TRBV18	TRBJ2-3	.	CASSRQNRVMTTDTQYF	TGTGCCAGCTCACGACAAAACAGGGTTATGACCACAGATACGCAGTATTTT
.	TRBV18	TRBJ2-1	.	CASSPTRTYNEQFF	TGTGCCAGCTCACCTACACGTACGTACAATGAGCAGTTCTTC
.	TRBV7-2	TRBJ1-1	TRBD1	CASSFDRVLNTEAFF	TGTGCCAGCAGCTTTGACAGGGTCTTGAACACTGAAGCTTTCTTT
.	TRBV5-4	TRBJ2-1	TRBD2	CASGDSGKAYNEQFF	TGTGCCAGCGGAGATAGCGGGAAGGCCTACAATGAGCAGTTCTTC
.	TRBV7-2	TRBJ2-6	.	CASSPRLGNSGANVLTF	TGTGCCAGCAGCCCACGCCTAGGGAACTCTGGGGCCAACGTCCTGACTTTC
.	TRBV6-5	TRBJ2-1	.	CASSYSRSEQFF	TGTGCCAGCAGTTACTCGAGGTCTGAGCAGTTCTTC
.	TRBV5-1	TRBJ2-7	TRBD1	CASSYGTGGAGEQYF	TGCGCCAGCAGCTATGGGACAGGGGGCGCGGGGGAGCAGTACTTC
.	TRBV29-1	TRBJ1-2	.	CSVLRGDYGYTF	TGCAGCGTCCTGCGGGGGGACTATGGCTACACCTTC
.	TRBV6-1	TRBJ1-4	TRBD1	CASRGDRGNEKLFF	TGTGCCAGCAGGGGGGACAGGGGTAATGAAAAACTGTTTTTT
.	TRBV5-8	TRBJ2-2	.	CASIRGVTGELFF	TGTGCCAGCATTAGGGGAGTCACCGGGGAGCTGTTTTTT
.	TRBV5-1	TRBJ2-1	TRBD1	CASSIRTGGQNNEQFF	TGCGCCAGCAGCATAAGGACAGGGGGCCAGAACAATGAGCAGTTCTTC
.	TRBV5-4	TRBJ2-7	.	CASSLRGPRTNEQYF	TGTGCCAGCAGCTTGCGGGGCCCCCGCACGAACGAGCAGTACTTC
.	TRBV6-7	TRBJ2-7	TRBD2	CASSLIRLAGVHEQYF	TGTGCCAGCAGTTTAATAAGACTAGCGGGAGTACACGAGCAGTACTTC
.	TRBV2	TRBJ2-5	TRBD2	CASSGGGLQETQYF	TGTGCCAGCAGTGGGGGAGGGCTCCAAGAGACCCAGTACTTC
.	TRBV28	TRBJ2-1	TRBD2	CASVAGAYNEQFF	TGTGCCAGTGTAGCGGGCGCCTACAATGAGCAGTTCTTC
.	TRBV28	TRBJ2-3	.	CASSLVGLATDTQYF	TGTGCCAGCAGTTTGGTGGGACTTGCCACAGATACGCAGTATTTT
.	TRBV18	TRBJ2-1	.	CASSPPSLEKHNEQFF	TGTGCCAGCTCACCACCCAGTCTCGAAAAGCACAATGAGCAGTTCTTC
.	TRBV11-2	TRBJ2-3	TRBD2	CASTQGGALTPTDTQYF	TGTGCCAGCACCCAGGGAGGGGCGCTCACCCCTACAGATACGCAGTATTTT
.	TRBV4-3	TRBJ2-5	.	CASSQPEVRWETQYF	TGCGCCAGCAGCCAACCGGAGGTCAGGTGGGAGACCCAGTACTTC
.	TRBV28	TRBJ2-1	TRBD2	CASSLAGLAESGEQFF	TGTGCCAGCAGTTTGGCCGGACTAGCGGAGTCGGGCGAGCAGTTCTTC
.	TRBV28	TRBJ2-1	.	CASSLFLVRYEQFF	TGTGCCAGCAGTTTATTCCTAGTCCGTTACGAGCAGTTCTTC
.	TRBV18	TRBJ1-1	.	CASSRDTEAFF	TGTGCCAGCTCACGGGACACTGAAGCTTTCTTT
.	TRBV7-7	TRBJ1-3	.	CASSPIGGPGNTIYF	TGTGCTAGCAGCCCGATAGGGGGGCCTGGAAACACCATATATTTT
.	TRBV7-9	TRBJ1-2	.	CASSVSTPGSGYTF	TGTGCCAGCAGCGTGTCGACTCCTGGGTCTGGCTACACCTTC
.	TRBV20-1	TRBJ1-2	.	CSALGGSGYTF	TGCAGTGCACTCGGCGGGAGTGGCTACACCTTC
.	TRBV11-2	TRBJ2-1	TRBD2	CASSPRTSGWSSEQFF	TGTGCCAGCAGCCCTCGGACTAGCGGGTGGTCCAGTGAGCAGTTCTTC
once	TRBV6-5	TRBJ2-6	.	CASSPTPSGANVLTF	TGTGCCAGCAGCCCGACTCCCTCTGGGGCCAACGTCCTGACTTTC
once	TRBV5-1	TRBJ2-1	.	CASSLGRGVEQFF	TGCGCCAGCAGCTTGGGTAGGGGTGTTGAGCAGTTCTTC
.	TRBV7-3	TRBJ2-7	.	CASSAGTLDEQYF	TGTGCCAGCAGCGCCGGGACCCTGGACGAGCAGTACTTC